This TCR beta chain emerged from a study of blood T cell repertoires in COVID-19. Study details: PBMCs, B-cell-depleted T cells, or T cells provided the cDNA or gDNA that made up the material.

The ends lost 5 bases at V and 1 base at J; junction bases unmatched: 3. This CDR3 has 16 amino acids. CDR1 and CDR2 from the germline V gene are SGHNT and YENEEA. In the original analysis: Reference gene primer amplification yielded estimated nucleated cell counts. The protocol was immunoSEQ multiplex PCR, while the TCRdb copy is restricted to in-frame clones and leaves out a portion. That table is the source of V, J and clone size, and D and trimming were worked out from the DNA. The sample lists 50,000 to 70,000 clones; 84% were seen once. V usage is TRBV11-3 and J usage is TRBJ2-3; 13 bases are a match to TRBD2. Material: peripheral blood. This clonotype originated in an older woman with acute or convalescent COVID-19. The CDR3 sequence is CASSPGTSGGTDTQYF. CDR3 bases: TGTGCCAGCAGCCCCGGGACTAGCGGGGGCACAGATACGCAGTATTTT.